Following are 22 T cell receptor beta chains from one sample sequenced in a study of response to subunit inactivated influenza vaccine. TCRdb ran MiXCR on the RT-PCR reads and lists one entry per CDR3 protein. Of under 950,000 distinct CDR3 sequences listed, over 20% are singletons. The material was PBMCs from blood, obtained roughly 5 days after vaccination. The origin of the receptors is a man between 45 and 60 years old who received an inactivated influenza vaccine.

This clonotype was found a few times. Here the CDR3 reads CSAVRGTNEKLFF. The CDR3 nucleotides are TGCAGCGCTGTCAGGGGAACTAATGAAAAACTGTTTTTT. This chain links TRBV29-1 with TRBJ1-4; TRBD1 is a possible D gene (6 bases). V was shortened by 7 bases and J by 1 base, with 10 bases between the two germline ends. Germline V gene lookup returns CDR1 SQVTM and CDR2 ANQGSEA. The CDR3 totals 13 residues.

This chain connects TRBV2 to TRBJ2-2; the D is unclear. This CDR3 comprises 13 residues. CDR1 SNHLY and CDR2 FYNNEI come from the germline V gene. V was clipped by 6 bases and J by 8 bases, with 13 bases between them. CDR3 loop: CASSKSVAGELFF. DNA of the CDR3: TGTGCCAGCAGCAAATCGGTGGCAGGGGAGCTGTTTTTT.

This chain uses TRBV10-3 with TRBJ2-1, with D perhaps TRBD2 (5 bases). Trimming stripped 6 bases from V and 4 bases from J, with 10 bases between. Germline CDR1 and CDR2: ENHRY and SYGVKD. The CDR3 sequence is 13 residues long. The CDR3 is CAIRGREYNEQFF. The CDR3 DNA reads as TGTGCCATCAGAGGACGGGAATACAATGAGCAGTTCTTC.

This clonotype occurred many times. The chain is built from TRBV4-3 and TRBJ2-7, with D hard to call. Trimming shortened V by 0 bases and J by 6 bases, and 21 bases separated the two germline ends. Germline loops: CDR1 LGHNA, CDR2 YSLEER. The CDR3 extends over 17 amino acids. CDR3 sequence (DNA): TGCGCCAGCAGCCAAGATCTCGATGTAGCAATTAAACGCGAGCAGTACTTC. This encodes CASSQDLDVAIKREQYF.

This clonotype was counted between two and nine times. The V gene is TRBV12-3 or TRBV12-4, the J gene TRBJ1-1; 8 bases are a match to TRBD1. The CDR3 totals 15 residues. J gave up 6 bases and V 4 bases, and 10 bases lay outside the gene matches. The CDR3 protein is CASSSGQGRISEAFF. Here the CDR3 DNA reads TGTGCCAGCAGTTCCGGACAGGGTAGGATCTCTGAAGCTTTCTTT.

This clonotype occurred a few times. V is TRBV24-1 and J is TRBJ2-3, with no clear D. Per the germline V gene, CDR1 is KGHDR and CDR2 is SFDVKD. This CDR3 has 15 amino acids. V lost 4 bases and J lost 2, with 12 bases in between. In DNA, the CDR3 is TGTGCCACCAGTGAAGTCGGCGGCCTCACAGATACGCAGTATTTT. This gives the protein CATSEVGGLTDTQYF.

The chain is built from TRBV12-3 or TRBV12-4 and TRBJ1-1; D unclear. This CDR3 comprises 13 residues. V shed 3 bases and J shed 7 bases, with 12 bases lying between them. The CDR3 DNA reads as TGTGCCAGCAGTTTTTCCCCTCCCGGTGAAGCTTTCTTT. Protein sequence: CASSFSPPGEAFF.

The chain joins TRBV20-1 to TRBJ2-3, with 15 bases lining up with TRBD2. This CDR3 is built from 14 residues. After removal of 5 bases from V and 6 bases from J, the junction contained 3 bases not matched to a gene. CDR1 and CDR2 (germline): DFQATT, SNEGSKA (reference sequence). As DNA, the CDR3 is TGCAGTGCTGTCGGGACTAGCGGGAGGGATACGCAGTATTTT. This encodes CSAVGTSGRDTQYF.

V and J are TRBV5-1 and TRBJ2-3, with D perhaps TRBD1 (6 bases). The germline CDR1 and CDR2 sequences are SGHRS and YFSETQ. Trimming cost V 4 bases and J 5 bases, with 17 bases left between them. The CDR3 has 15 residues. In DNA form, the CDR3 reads TGCGCCAGCAGCAAAAGACAGGCCGGCAGAGATACGCAGTATTTT. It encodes CASSKRQAGRDTQYF.

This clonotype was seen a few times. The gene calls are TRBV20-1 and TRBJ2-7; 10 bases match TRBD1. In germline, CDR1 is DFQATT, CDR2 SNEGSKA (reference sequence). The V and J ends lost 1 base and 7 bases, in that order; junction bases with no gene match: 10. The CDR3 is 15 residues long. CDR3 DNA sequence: TGCAGTGCTAGAGGCTTCGACAGGGGGCGGCTTGAGCAGTACTTC. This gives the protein CSARGFDRGRLEQYF.

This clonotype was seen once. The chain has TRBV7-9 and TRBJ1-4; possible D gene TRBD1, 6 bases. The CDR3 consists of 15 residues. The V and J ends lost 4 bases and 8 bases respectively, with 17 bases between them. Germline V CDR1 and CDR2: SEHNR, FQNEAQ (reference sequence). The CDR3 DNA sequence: TGTGCCAGCAGCTCGATCCAGGGGATTGGGGAAAAACTGTTTTTT. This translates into CASSSIQGIGEKLFF. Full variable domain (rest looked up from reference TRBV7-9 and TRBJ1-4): DTGVSQNPRHKITKRGQNVTFRCDPISEHNRLYWYRQTLGQGPEFLTYFQNEAQLEKSRLLSDRFSAERPKGSFSTLEIQRTEQGDSAMYLCASSSIQGIGEKLFFGSGTQLSVL.

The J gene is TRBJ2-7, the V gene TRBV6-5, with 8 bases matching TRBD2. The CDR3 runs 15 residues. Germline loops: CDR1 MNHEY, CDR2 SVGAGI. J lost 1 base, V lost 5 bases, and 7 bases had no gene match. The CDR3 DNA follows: TGTGCCAGCAGTCACCGACTAGCGCCTTCCTACGAGCAGTACTTC. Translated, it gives CASSHRLAPSYEQYF.

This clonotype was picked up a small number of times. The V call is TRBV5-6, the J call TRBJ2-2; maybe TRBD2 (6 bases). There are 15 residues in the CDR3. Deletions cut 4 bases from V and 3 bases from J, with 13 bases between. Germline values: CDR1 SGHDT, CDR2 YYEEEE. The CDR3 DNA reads TGTGCCAGCAGCACGACGGGGGATGACACCGGGGAGCTGTTTTTT. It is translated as CASSTTGDDTGELFF.

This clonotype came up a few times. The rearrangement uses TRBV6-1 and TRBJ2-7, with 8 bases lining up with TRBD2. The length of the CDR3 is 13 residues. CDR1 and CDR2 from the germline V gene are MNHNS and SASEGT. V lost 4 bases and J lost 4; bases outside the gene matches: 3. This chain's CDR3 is CASSVAGLYEQYF. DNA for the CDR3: TGTGCCAGCAGTGTAGCGGGACTTTACGAGCAGTACTTC.

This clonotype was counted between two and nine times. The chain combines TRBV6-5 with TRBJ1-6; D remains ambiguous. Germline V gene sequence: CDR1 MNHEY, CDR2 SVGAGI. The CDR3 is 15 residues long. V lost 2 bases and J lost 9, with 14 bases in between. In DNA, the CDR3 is TGTGCCAGCAGTTACACGACGTCCAAGGGTTCACCCCTCCACTTT. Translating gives CASSYTTSKGSPLHF.

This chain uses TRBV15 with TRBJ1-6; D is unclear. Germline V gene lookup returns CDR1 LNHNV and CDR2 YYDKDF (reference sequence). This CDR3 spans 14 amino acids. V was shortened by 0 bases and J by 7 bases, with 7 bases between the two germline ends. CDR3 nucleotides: TGTGCCACCAGCAGAGATCCGCGGAATTCACCCCTCCACTTT. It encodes CATSRDPRNSPLHF.

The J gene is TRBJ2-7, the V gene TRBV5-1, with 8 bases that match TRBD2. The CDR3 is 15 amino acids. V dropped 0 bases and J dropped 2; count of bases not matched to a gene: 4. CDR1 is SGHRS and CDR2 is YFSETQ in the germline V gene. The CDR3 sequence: CASSLEVAGPYEQYF. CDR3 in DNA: TGCGCCAGCAGCTTGGAAGTAGCGGGACCCTACGAGCAGTACTTC. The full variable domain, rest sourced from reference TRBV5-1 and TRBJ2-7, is KAGVTQTPRYLIKTRGQQVTLSCSPISGHRSVSWYQQTPGQGLQFLFEYFSETQRNKGNFPGRFSGRQFSNSRSEMNVSTLELGDSALYLCASSLEVAGPYEQYFGPGTRLTVT.

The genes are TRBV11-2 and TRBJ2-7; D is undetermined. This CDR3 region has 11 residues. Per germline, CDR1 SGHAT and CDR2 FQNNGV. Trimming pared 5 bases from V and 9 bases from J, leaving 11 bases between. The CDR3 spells CASSHPSGQYF. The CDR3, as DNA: TGTGCCAGCAGCCATCCGTCCGGGCAGTACTTC.

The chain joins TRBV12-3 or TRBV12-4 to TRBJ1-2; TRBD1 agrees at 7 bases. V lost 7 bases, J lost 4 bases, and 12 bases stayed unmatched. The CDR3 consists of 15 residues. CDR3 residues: CASTPPTGFRYGYTF. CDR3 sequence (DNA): TGTGCCAGCACCCCGCCGACAGGGTTCCGCTATGGCTACACCTTC.

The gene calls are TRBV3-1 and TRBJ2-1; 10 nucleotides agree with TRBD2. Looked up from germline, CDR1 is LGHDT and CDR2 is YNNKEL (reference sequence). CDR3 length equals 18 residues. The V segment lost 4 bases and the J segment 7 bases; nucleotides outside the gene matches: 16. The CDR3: CASSPSLSLAGVGNEQFF. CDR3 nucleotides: TGTGCCAGCAGCCCTTCCCTATCCCTAGCGGGAGTTGGTAATGAGCAGTTCTTC.

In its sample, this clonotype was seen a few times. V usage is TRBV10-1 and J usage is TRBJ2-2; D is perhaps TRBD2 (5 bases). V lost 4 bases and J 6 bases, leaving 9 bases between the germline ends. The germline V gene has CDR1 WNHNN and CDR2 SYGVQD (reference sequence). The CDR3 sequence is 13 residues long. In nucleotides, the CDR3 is TGCGCCAGCAGTGCGCTAGCCGCCGGGGAGCTGTTTTTT. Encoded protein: CASSALAAGELFF.

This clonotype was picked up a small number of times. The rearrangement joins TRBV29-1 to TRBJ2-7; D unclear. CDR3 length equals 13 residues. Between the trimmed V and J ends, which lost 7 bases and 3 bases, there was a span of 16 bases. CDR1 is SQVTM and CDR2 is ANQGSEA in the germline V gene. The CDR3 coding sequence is TGCAGCGCAGCTTTGCGGCTGGGCTACGAGCAGTACTTC. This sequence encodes CSAALRLGYEQYF.